This T cell receptor (beta chain) was observed in a study of identical twins listed by TCRdb under 2016. For the study in its entirety: TCR alpha and beta repertoires from monozygotic twins, unrelated adults of various ages and cord blood were deep-sequenced to test whether fetal clonotypes persist. Replicate twin experiments were performed at different times using different library preparation protocols to rule out contamination. Results and caveats for the whole study, not just this receptor: Conclusions relied on cross-sectional statistical analysis, since the same donors could not be followed over many years. Out-of-frame TCR alpha sharing in monozygotic twins was systematically underestimated by recombination models, whereas sharing between unrelated individuals was in agreement with the recombination models. In beta out-of-frame sequences, excess twin sharing was weaker, because having fewer shared sequences lowered the signal-to-noise ratio. Abundant cord blood beta clonotypes had fewer insertions, young adult naive repertoires showed a similar but weaker trend, and memory repertoires showed no such trend. Invariant T cells such as MAIT and iNKT could partly confound zero-insertion analyses, though diverse VJ usage argued against this for most clonotypes. Compared with coincidental sharing between unrelated individuals, an excess of low generation-probability sequences was observed among out-of-frame TCR alpha sequences shared between twins.

The trim is 3 bases for V and 6 bases for J, with a gap of 24 bases between the germline ends. The germline V gene (reference sequence) gives CDR1 as DFQATT and CDR2 as SNEGSKA. From the cysteine up to the phenylalanine, the CDR3 has a length of 17 residues. Just the 51-base CDR3 DNA is kept, in frame starting at base 1. In regard to this clonotype: Its antigen is not yet known. Per-base quality was not reported, and no clone a single base away is much larger than it.

All donors were healthy Caucasians. The twin cohort comprised three pairs of female monozygotic twins, all aged roughly 18 to 30 years. RNA for TCR libraries was isolated from peripheral blood mononuclear cells. Library prep was done by 5' RACE. The reads were generated on an Illumina HiSeq 2000. A universal primer binding site was added through template switching, and the final cDNA carried a unique molecular identifier so that TCR cDNA molecules could be counted accurately. First-strand cDNA for TCR alpha and beta chains was synthesized from specific primers in the conserved constant-segment region. Each cDNA library was double barcoded, with a SMART-Mk sample barcode plus Illumina barcodes, to control for contamination. TruSeq adapter sequences, together with Illumina sample barcodes, were added in two successive PCR steps. TCR alpha and beta cDNA libraries were sequenced on the Illumina HiSeq platform with custom primers. Per the authors' processing: Raw reads were processed with MiGEC to extract unique molecular identifiers, and MiXCR was used to determine CDR3 positions. Recombination models were inferred per individual with the repgenHMM and IGoR tools using an EM algorithm. Shared clonotypes were analyzed with the tcR package in R, and sharing was normalized by the product of cloneset sizes. Out-of-frame nonproductive sequences were analyzed to study raw recombination free of thymic and clonal selection effects. TCRdb passed the public sequencing reads through fastp at Q25 and MiXCR, retaining productive beta sequences. Rows are combined by CDR3 protein, so each entry shows the most common genes and DNA. The V and J calls were determined by TCRdb, not by the authors. The sample includes about 920,000 distinct CDR3 sequences, with about 12% observed a single time. Of the sample, under 2% falls within the top ten clones.

These data also formed part of another study, on yellow fever vaccine responses in identical twins. In that second paper, the authors write: The authors reported that the T cell response to vaccination in identical twins appeared partly convergent and partly personalized. In identical twins, the study followed T cell clones that responded to the vaccine with precision.

The sequenced material came from PBMCs. The sequence was collected from a woman younger than 35 in good health. Here the chain combines TRBV20-1 and TRBJ2-1; the best D guess is TRBD1, with 5 bases matching. The CDR3 region has the sequence CSARKLDSRSWTNEQFF. The nucleotide sequence is TGCAGTGCTAGGAAGCTAGACAGTAGATCCTGGACCAATGAGCAGTTCTTC.